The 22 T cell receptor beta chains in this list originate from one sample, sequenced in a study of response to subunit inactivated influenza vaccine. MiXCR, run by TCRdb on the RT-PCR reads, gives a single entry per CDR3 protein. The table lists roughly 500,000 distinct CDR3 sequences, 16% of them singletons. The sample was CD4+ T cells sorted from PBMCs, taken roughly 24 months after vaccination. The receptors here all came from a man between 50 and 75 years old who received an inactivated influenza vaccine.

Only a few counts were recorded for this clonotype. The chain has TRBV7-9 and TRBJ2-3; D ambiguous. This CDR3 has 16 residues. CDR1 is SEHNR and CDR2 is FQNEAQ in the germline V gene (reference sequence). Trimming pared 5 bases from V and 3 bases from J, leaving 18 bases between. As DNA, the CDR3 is TGTGCCAGCAGCCAGCTCCTTACAATCGGGACAGATACGCAGTATTTT. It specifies CASSQLLTIGTDTQYF.

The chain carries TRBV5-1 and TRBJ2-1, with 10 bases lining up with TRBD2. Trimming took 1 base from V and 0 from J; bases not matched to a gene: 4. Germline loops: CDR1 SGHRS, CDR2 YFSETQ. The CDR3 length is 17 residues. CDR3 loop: CASSLSLAGASYNEQFF. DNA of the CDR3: TGCGCCAGCAGCTTGTCCCTAGCGGGGGCCTCCTACAATGAGCAGTTCTTC.

CDR3 in DNA: TGTGCCAGCAGCTCCCGACAGGATGGAAAACTGTTTTTT. It yields the protein CASSSRQDGKLFF. The genes are TRBV7-9 and TRBJ1-4; D is perhaps TRBD1 (6 bases). CDR1 and CDR2 from the germline V gene are SEHNR and FQNEAQ (reference sequence). The ends were cut back, 4 bases at V and 10 bases at J, with 13 bases in the middle. CDR3 length: 13 amino acids.

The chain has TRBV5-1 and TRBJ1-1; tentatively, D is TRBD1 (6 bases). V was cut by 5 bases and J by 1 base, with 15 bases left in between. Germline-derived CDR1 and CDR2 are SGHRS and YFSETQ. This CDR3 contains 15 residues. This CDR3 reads CASRADGQPNTEAFF. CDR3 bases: TGCGCCAGCAGAGCAGATGGACAGCCGAACACTGAAGCTTTCTTT.

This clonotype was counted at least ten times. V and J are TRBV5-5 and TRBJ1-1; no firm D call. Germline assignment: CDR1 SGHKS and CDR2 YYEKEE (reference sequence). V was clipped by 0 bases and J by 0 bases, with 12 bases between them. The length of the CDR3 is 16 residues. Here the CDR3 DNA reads TGTGCCAGCAGCTTGGAAGTGATTCGGATGAACACTGAAGCTTTCTTT. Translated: CASSLEVIRMNTEAFF.

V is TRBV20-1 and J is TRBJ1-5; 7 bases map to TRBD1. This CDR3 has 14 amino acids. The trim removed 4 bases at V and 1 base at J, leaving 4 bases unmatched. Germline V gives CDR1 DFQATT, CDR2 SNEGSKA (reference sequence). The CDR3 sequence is CSANRGGSNQPQHF. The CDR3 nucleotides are TGCAGTGCTAACAGGGGAGGGAGCAATCAGCCCCAGCATTTT.

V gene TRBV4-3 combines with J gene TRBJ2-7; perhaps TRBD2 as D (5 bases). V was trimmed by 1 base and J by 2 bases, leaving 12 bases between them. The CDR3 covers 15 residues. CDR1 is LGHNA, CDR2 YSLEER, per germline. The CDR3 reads CASSQVWESAYEQYF. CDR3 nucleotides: TGCGCCAGCAGCCAAGTTTGGGAGTCCGCCTACGAGCAGTACTTC.

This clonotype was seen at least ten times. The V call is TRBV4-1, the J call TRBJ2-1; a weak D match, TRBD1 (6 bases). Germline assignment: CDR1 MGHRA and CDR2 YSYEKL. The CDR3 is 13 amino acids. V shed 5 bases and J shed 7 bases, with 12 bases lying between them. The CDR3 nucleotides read TGCGCCAGCAGCGTAACAGGGTTAAATGAGCAGTTCTTC. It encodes CASSVTGLNEQFF.

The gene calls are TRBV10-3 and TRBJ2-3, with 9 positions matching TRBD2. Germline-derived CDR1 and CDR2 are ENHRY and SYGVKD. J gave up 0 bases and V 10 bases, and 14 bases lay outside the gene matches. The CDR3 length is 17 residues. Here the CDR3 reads CATQGAGGLFSTDTQYF. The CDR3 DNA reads TGTGCCACCCAGGGAGCGGGGGGACTATTTAGCACAGATACGCAGTATTTT.

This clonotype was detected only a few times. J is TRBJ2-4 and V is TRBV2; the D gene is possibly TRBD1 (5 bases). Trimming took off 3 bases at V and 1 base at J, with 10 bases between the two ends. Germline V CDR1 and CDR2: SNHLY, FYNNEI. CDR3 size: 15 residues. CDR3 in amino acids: CASSDGRAAKNIQYF. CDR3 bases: TGTGCCAGCAGTGATGGCAGGGCGGCCAAAAACATTCAGTACTTC.

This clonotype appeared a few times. The CDR3 sequence is CASSWAGSVYGYTF. CDR3 DNA: TGTGCCAGCAGCTGGGCAGGGAGTGTCTATGGCTACACCTTC. This chain joins TRBV5-4 and TRBJ1-2, with TRBD1 as a possible D gene (5 bases). V was trimmed by 3 bases and J by 4 bases, leaving 13 bases between them. CDR3 size: 14 residues. Germline assignment: CDR1 SGHNT and CDR2 YYREEE (reference sequence).

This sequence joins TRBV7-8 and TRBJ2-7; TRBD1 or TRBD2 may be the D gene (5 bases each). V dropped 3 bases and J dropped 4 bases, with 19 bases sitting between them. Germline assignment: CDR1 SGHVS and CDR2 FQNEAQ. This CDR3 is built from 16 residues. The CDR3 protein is CASSLGVRGLRYEQYF. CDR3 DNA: TGTGCCAGCAGCTTGGGGGTGAGGGGTCTACGATACGAGCAGTACTTC.

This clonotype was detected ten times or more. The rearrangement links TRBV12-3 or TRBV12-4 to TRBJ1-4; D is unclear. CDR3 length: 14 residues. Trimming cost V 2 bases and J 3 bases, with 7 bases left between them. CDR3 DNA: TGTGCCAGCAGTTTACGGGGTGCTAATGAAAAACTGTTTTTT. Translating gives CASSLRGANEKLFF.

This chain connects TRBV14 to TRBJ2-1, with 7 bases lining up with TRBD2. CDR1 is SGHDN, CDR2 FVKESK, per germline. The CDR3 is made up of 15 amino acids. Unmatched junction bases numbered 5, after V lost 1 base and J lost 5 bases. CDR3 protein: CASSQGASGNNEQFF. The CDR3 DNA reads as TGTGCCAGCAGCCAAGGGGCTAGCGGTAACAATGAGCAGTTCTTC.

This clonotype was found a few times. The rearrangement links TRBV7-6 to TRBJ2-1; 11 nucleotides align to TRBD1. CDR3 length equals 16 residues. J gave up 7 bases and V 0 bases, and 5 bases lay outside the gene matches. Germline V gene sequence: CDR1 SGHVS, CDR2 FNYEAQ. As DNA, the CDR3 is TGTGCCAGCAGCTTAGCCCCCGGGACAGGGGGAAATGAGCAGTTCTTC. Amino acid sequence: CASSLAPGTGGNEQFF.

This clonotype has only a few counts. CDR3 sequence reads: CASSTRLASGNTIYF. The CDR3 region has the DNA TGTGCCAGCAGTACTAGACTGGCCTCTGGAAACACCATATATTTT. This chain uses TRBV28 with TRBJ1-3; D is uncertain. The germline V gene encodes CDR1 MDHEN and CDR2 SYDVKM. Trimming left V 5 bases short and J 0 bases short, with 11 bases between. The CDR3 is 15 residues long.

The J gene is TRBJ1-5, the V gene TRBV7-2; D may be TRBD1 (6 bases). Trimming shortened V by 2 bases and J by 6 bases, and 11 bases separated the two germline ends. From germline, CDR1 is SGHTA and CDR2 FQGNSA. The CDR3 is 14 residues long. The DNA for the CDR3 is TGTGCCAGCAGCTTACACAGGGTCGGTCAGCCCCAGCATTTT. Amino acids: CASSLHRVGQPQHF.

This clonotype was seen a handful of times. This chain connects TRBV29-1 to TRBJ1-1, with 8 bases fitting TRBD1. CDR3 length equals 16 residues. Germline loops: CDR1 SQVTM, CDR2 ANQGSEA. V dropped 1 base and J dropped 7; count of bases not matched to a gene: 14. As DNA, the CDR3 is TGCAGCGTTGAAGCCCGATCCAGAAGAACAGGGGGTGAAGCTTTCTTT. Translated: CSVEARSRRTGGEAFF.

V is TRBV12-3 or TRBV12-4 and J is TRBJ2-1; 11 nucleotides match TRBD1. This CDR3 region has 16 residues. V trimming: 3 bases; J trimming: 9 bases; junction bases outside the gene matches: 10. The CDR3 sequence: CASSFGTGQGAFEQFF. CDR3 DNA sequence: TGTGCCAGCAGTTTTGGAACAGGACAGGGGGCGTTTGAGCAGTTCTTC.

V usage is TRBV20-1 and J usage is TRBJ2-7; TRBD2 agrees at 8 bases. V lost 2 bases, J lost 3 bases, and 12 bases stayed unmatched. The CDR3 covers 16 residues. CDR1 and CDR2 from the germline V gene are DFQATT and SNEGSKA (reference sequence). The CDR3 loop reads CSARLTLAGLVYEQYF. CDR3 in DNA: TGCAGTGCTAGATTGACCTTAGCGGGACTAGTCTACGAGCAGTACTTC.

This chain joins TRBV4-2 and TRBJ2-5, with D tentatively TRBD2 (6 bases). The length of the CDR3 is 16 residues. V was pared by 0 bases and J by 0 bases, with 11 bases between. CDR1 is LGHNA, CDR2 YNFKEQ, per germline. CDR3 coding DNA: TGTGCCAGCAGCCAAGAGGAGGGACGGTACCAAGAGACCCAGTACTTC. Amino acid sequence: CASSQEEGRYQETQYF.

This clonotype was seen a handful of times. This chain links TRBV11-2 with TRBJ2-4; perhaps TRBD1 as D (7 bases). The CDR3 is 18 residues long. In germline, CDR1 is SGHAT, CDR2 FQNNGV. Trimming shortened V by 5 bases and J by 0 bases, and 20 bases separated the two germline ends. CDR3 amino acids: CASSLQGGQTLAKNIQYF. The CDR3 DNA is TGTGCCAGCAGCCTCCAGGGGGGACAGACCCTAGCCAAAAACATTCAGTACTTC.